The present entry profiles one TCR beta chain with its context. V was clipped by 8 bases and J by 3 bases; unmatched bases: 3. The CDR3 extends over 12 amino acids. From germline, CDR1 is LGHNA and CDR2 YNFKEQ. The sample belongs to a study of blood T cell repertoires in COVID-19. TCRdb keeps only in-frame clones here, not all; method: immunoSEQ multiplex PCR. The data hold approximately 120,000 clones, with around 83% observed a single time. Sequenced input: peripheral blood. The receptor's source is an elderly woman with COVID-19, enrolled during active disease. The rearrangement links TRBV4-2 to TRBJ2-5, with 7 bases that match TRBD1. The CDR3 loop reads CASQGGEETQYF. The CDR3 DNA follows: TGTGCCAGCCAAGGGGGCGAAGAGACCCAGTACTTC.